These 25 T cell receptor beta chains originate from one sample sequenced in a study of long-term antiretroviral therapy in people with HIV. The authors ran the immunoSEQ assay, v3.0, at survey level. The table came from immunoSEQ multiplex PCR; TCRdb's copy has only in-frame clones and leaves some out. The sample carries approximately 30,000 clones, roughly 84% recorded once. The sequences come from unsorted PBMCs, collected about 2.7 years after starting antiretroviral therapy. These receptors originate from a man younger than 40 with HIV.

The chain carries TRBV27 and TRBJ1-1; D is ambiguous. CDR1 and CDR2 (germline): MNHEY, SMNVEV (reference sequence). CDR3 length: 13 residues. V lost 5 bases to trimming and J lost 7 bases, with 14 bases between them. The DNA of the CDR3 is TGTGCCAGCAGTCCTTCGGGTGGGTTTGAAGCTTTCTTT. It specifies CASSPSGGFEAFF.

V is TRBV9 and J is TRBJ2-2, with D possibly being TRBD1 (6 bases). V dropped 2 bases and J dropped 7 bases, with 15 bases sitting between them. The CDR3 has 15 amino acids. Looked up from germline, CDR1 is SGDLS and CDR2 is YYNGEE. The CDR3 region has the DNA TGTGCCAGCAGCGTCCAGGGGTCACAAAACGGGGAGCTGTTTTTT. This translates into CASSVQGSQNGELFF. Together with reference TRBV9 and TRBJ2-2, the CDR3 gives the full variable domain: DSGVTQTPKHLITATGQRVTLRCSPRSGDLSVYWYQQSLDQGLQFLIQYYNGEERAKGNILERFSAQQFPDLHSELNLSSLELGDSALYFCASSVQGSQNGELFFGEGSRLTVL.

The CDR3 nucleotides read TGTGCCAGCAGCACCGCAAGTTACGAGCAGTACTTC. This gives the protein CASSTASYEQYF. The chain links TRBV7-2 to TRBJ2-7; D is uncertain. Trimming took 5 bases from V and 4 from J, leaving 9 bases between them. The CDR3 has 12 residues. CDR1 and CDR2 from the germline V gene are SGHTA and FQGNSA.

The chain uses TRBV5-1 and TRBJ2-2; tentative D call: TRBD2 (6 bases). There are 16 residues in the CDR3. Looked up from germline, CDR1 is SGHRS and CDR2 is YFSETQ. The V gene lost 0 bases and the J gene lost 4 bases, with 13 bases spanning the gap. The CDR3 sequence: CASSLGQGGITGELFF. DNA for the CDR3: TGCGCCAGCAGCTTGGGCCAGGGAGGAATCACCGGGGAGCTGTTTTTT.

V and J are TRBV19 and TRBJ1-5; D is possibly TRBD1 (5 bases). Germline lookup yields CDR1 LNHDA and CDR2 SQIVND (reference sequence). CDR3 length: 16 amino acids. Trimming pared 7 bases from V and 0 bases from J, leaving 16 bases between. The CDR3 DNA reads as TGTGCCAGTACTCCAGGGCGGGGAGATAGCAATCAGCCCCAGCATTTT. It translates to CASTPGRGDSNQPQHF.

The CDR3 nucleotides read TGTGCCAGCAGCGTAGATCCGGGGAGCTCCTACGAGCAGTACTTC. This gives the protein CASSVDPGSSYEQYF. The J gene is TRBJ2-7, the V gene TRBV9; a weak D match, TRBD2 (5 bases). Trimming removed 0 bases at V and 0 bases at J, with 10 bases between. Germline V lookup: CDR1 SGDLS, CDR2 YYNGEE. This CDR3 region has 15 residues.

The V and J genes are TRBV7-2 and TRBJ1-2, with D possibly TRBD1 on 5 matching bases. Germline V CDR1 and CDR2: SGHTA, FQGNSA. This CDR3 has 15 residues. V lost 0 bases and J 3 bases, leaving 11 bases between the germline ends. Here the CDR3 reads CASSLAHAGDYGYTF. For the CDR3, the DNA is TGTGCCAGCAGCTTAGCGCACGCGGGGGACTATGGCTACACCTTC. The full variable domain, rest sourced from reference TRBV7-2 and TRBJ1-2, is GAGVSQSPSNKVTEKGKDVELRCDPISGHTALYWYRQSLGQGLEFLIYFQGNSAPDKSGLPSDRFSAERTGGSVSTLTIQRTQQEDSAVYLCASSLAHAGDYGYTFGSGTRLTVV.

The gene calls are TRBV2 and TRBJ1-5, with a weak D call TRBD1 (6 bases). CDR1 and CDR2 from the germline V gene are SNHLY and FYNNEI. The CDR3 is made up of 18 amino acids. With 6 bases removed from V and 1 base from J, the gap between germline ends came to 22 bases. CDR3 in DNA: TGTGCCAGCAGCCCCAATTTTAGGACAGCGGAGAGCAATCAGCCCCAGCATTTT. This encodes CASSPNFRTAESNQPQHF. Full variable domain (remainder filled in from reference TRBV2 and TRBJ1-5): EPEVTQTPSHQVTQMGQEVILRCVPISNHLYFYWYRQILGQKVEFLVSFYNNEISEKSEIFDDQFSVERPDGSNFTLKIRSTKLEDSAMYFCASSPNFRTAESNQPQHFGDGTRLSIL.

The sample holds a few counts of this clone. V is TRBV2 and J is TRBJ1-3; TRBD1 aligns across 7 bases. The CDR3 consists of 16 residues. The germline gives CDR1 SNHLY, CDR2 FYNNEI. V shed 6 bases and J 0 bases; nucleotides not matched to a gene: 8. CDR3 in amino acids: CASRSGTALSGNTIYF. CDR3 bases: TGTGCCAGCAGGTCCGGGACAGCCCTCTCTGGAAACACCATATATTTT.

This clone was seen a single time. J is TRBJ2-1 and V is TRBV29-1; no firm D call. V shed 6 bases and J shed 2 bases, with 5 bases lying between them. From germline, CDR1 is SQVTM and CDR2 ANQGSEA. This CDR3 spans 11 amino acids. The CDR3 DNA reads TGCAGCGTATGGACCTACAATGAGCAGTTCTTC. Encoded protein: CSVWTYNEQFF.

The chain uses TRBV13 and TRBJ2-3; possibly TRBD1 for D (5 bases). Per the germline V gene, CDR1 is PRHDT and CDR2 is FYEKMQ (reference sequence). The CDR3 consists of 15 residues. Trimming removed 0 bases at V and 7 bases at J, with 14 bases between. This CDR3 is CASSLGGPQTNTQYF. The DNA for the CDR3 is TGTGCCAGCAGCTTAGGGGGGCCCCAGACGAATACGCAGTATTTT.

The rearrangement joins TRBV9 to TRBJ2-3, with D possibly matching TRBD2 (6 bases). The CDR3 consists of 13 residues. CDR1 is SGDLS, CDR2 YYNGEE, per germline. V shed 3 bases and J shed 1 base, with 6 bases lying between them. The CDR3 loop reads CASSGGGTDTQYF. The CDR3, as DNA: TGTGCCAGCAGCGGGGGGGGCACAGATACGCAGTATTTT.

This chain uses TRBV19 with TRBJ2-5, with 8 bases fitting TRBD2. V shed 3 bases and J 4 bases; nucleotides not matched to a gene: 13. Germline V lookup: CDR1 LNHDA, CDR2 SQIVND (reference sequence). CDR3 length: 17 residues. This CDR3 is CASSMGTRSVFRETQYF. In nucleotides, the CDR3 is TGTGCCAGTAGTATGGGGACTAGATCAGTCTTCCGAGAGACCCAGTACTTC.

The chain has TRBV5-4 and TRBJ1-4; no clear D gene. V was shortened by 4 bases and J by 12 bases, with 13 bases between the two germline ends. CDR1 and CDR2 (germline): SGHNT, YYREEE (reference sequence). The CDR3 consists of 12 residues. As DNA, the CDR3 is TGTGCCAGCAGCCAAGGACCGGTCGAACTGTTTTTT. Translation: CASSQGPVELFF.

This rearrangement joins TRBV5-1 to TRBJ2-3; 10 nucleotides match TRBD1. V was clipped by 1 base and J by 0 bases; unmatched bases: 8. This CDR3 has 18 residues. Germline V lookup: CDR1 SGHRS, CDR2 YFSETQ. The CDR3 protein is CASSLQGLGQGSTDTQYF. The CDR3 coding sequence is TGCGCCAGCAGCTTGCAAGGTTTGGGACAGGGGAGCACAGATACGCAGTATTTT. Supplemented by reference TRBV5-1 and TRBJ2-3, the full variable domain reads KAGVTQTPRYLIKTRGQQVTLSCSPISGHRSVSWYQQTPGQGLQFLFEYFSETQRNKGNFPGRFSGRQFSNSRSEMNVSTLELGDSALYLCASSLQGLGQGSTDTQYFGPGTRLTVL.

This clone was counted once. The rearrangement joins TRBV18 to TRBJ1-6; no clear D gene. The germline V gene has CDR1 KGHSH and CDR2 LQKENI. CDR3 length: 14 residues. Trimming left V 2 bases short and J 7 bases short, with 9 bases between. The DNA for the CDR3 is TGTGCCAGCTCACCATCTATGGGGAATTCACCCCTCCACTTT. Encoded protein: CASSPSMGNSPLHF. Full variable domain (missing parts from reference TRBV18 and TRBJ1-6): NAGVMQNPRHLVRRRGQEARLRCSPMKGHSHVYWYRQLPEEGLKFMVYLQKENIIDESGMPKERFSAEFPKEGPSILRIQQVVRGDSAAYFCASSPSMGNSPLHFGNGTRLTVT.

The chain joins TRBV19 to TRBJ2-7, with unresolved D. The CDR3 runs 15 residues. Trimming stripped 6 bases from V and 4 bases from J, with 19 bases between. CDR1 is LNHDA, CDR2 SQIVND, per germline (reference sequence). DNA for the CDR3: TGTGCCAGTAGCACCCCCTTTTCCGAGCCTTACGAGCAGTACTTC. This encodes CASSTPFSEPYEQYF. The full variable domain, with the rest looked up from reference TRBV19 and TRBJ2-7, is DGGITQSPKYLFRKEGQNVTLSCEQNLNHDAMYWYRQDPGQGLRLIYYSQIVNDFQKGDIAEGYSVSREKKESFPLTVTSAQKNPTAFYLCASSTPFSEPYEQYFGPGTRLTVT.

The chain couples TRBV7-8 to TRBJ1-1; D gene uncertain. The CDR3 has 13 amino acids. Germline V gene sequence: CDR1 SGHVS, CDR2 FQNEAQ. Trimming took off 6 bases at V and 2 bases at J, with 10 bases between the two ends. The CDR3 sequence: CASRARENTEAFF. The CDR3 bases are TGTGCCAGCAGAGCAAGGGAAAACACTGAAGCTTTCTTT.

The gene calls are TRBV6-1 and TRBJ1-6; D may be TRBD1 (5 bases). Germline V lookup: CDR1 MNHNS, CDR2 SASEGT. This CDR3 is built from 13 residues. Trimming removed 1 base at V and 11 bases at J, with 9 bases between. CDR3 sequence reads: CASSEENRTPLHF. CDR3 DNA sequence: TGTGCCAGCAGTGAAGAGAACAGGACACCCCTCCACTTT.

J is TRBJ1-2 and V is TRBV2; D gene unclear. V shed 3 bases and J shed 4 bases, with 12 bases lying between them. Looked up from germline, CDR1 is SNHLY and CDR2 is FYNNEI. The CDR3 sequence is 14 residues long. The CDR3 is CASSDSAEGYGYTF. The CDR3 DNA is TGTGCCAGCAGTGATTCAGCGGAGGGCTATGGCTACACCTTC.

This clone was recorded once. V and J are TRBV30 and TRBJ1-2; possible D gene TRBD1, 6 bases. CDR1 GTSNPN and CDR2 SVGIG come from the germline V gene (reference sequence). The CDR3 runs 16 residues. V was cut by 2 bases and J by 1 base, with 17 bases left in between. In nucleotides, the CDR3 is TGTGCCTGGAGTTTGCCGGACAGCGTATTTAACTATGGCTACACCTTC. Its translation is CAWSLPDSVFNYGYTF.

The V gene is TRBV19, the J gene TRBJ1-4, with D tentatively TRBD1 (5 bases). The CDR3 sequence is 13 residues long. CDR1 and CDR2 (germline): LNHDA, SQIVND (reference sequence). Trimming took 5 bases from V and 7 from J, leaving 11 bases between them. In nucleotides, the CDR3 is TGTGCCAGTAGTTGGGGGACCGCTGAAAAACTGTTTTTT. It codes for CASSWGTAEKLFF.

The genes are TRBV19 and TRBJ1-5; 8 nucleotides align to TRBD1. The CDR3 runs 15 residues. The V and J ends lost 4 bases and 5 bases, in that order; junction bases with no gene match: 7. The germline CDR1 and CDR2 sequences are LNHDA and SQIVND (reference sequence). The CDR3: CASSKGQGAHQPQHF. The CDR3 nucleotides are TGTGCCAGTAGTAAGGGGCAGGGGGCGCATCAGCCCCAGCATTTT.

This rearrangement joins TRBV5-1 to TRBJ2-3; TRBD2 agrees at 10 bases. In germline, CDR1 is SGHRS, CDR2 YFSETQ. The CDR3 covers 13 residues. The J segment lost 13 bases and the V segment lost 0 bases, leaving 5 bases of the junction unmatched. CDR3 loop: CASSLGTSGEKYF. The DNA for the CDR3 is TGCGCCAGCAGCTTGGGGACTAGCGGCGAAAAGTATTTT.

The CDR3 sequence is CASSFRAPGANVLTF. DNA of the CDR3: TGTGCCAGCAGCTTTAGGGCGCCCGGGGCCAACGTCCTGACTTTC. The rearrangement links TRBV7-8 to TRBJ2-6, with D hard to call. The CDR3 runs 15 residues. The ends were cut back, 3 bases at V and 4 bases at J, with 10 bases in the middle. The germline CDR1 and CDR2 sequences are SGHVS and FQNEAQ.